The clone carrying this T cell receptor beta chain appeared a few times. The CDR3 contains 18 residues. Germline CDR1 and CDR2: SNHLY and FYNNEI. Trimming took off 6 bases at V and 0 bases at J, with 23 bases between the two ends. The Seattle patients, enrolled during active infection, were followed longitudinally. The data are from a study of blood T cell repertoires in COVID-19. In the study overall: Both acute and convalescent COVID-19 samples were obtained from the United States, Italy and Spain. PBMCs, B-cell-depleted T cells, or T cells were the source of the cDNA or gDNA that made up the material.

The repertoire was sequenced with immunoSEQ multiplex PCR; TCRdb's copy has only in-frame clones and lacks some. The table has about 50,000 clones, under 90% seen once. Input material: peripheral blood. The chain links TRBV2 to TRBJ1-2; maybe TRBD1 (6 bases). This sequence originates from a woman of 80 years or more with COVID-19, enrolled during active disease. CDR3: CASRNTGLLTYSNYGYTF. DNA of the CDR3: TGTGCCAGCAGGAACACAGGGCTACTCACATATTCTAACTATGGCTACACCTTC.